This is a list of T cell receptor beta chains from one sample in a study of OX40 agonist ivuxolimab in advanced cancers. Assay used: immunoSEQ multiplex PCR; TCRdb lists only in-frame clones, some missing. This repertoire shows 37,000 or so clones, roughly 90% found once; its top ten account for around 20%. This specimen was CD4+ or CD8+ T cells sorted from blood, taken in a trial of the OX40 agonist ivuxolimab. These receptors came from an adult with an advanced solid tumor such as melanoma, head and neck, liver or kidney cancer. CDR3s include the opening cysteine and the closing phenylalanine or tryptophan. Each record gives: D gene, clone size, V gene, J gene, CDR3 protein, CDR3 DNA. D genes are given only for firm matches. Clone size appears in some rows only: once, few, many, or a class for an expanded clone.

-	-	TRBV7-9	TRBJ2-2	CASTIRSLNTGELFF	TGTGCCAGCACTATCCGCAGTTTAAACACCGGGGAGCTGTTTTTT
TRBD1	-	TRBV7-9	TRBJ1-5	CASRQGGNQPQHF	TGTGCCAGTAGACAGGGGGGCAATCAGCCCCAGCATTTT
TRBD2	-	TRBV19	TRBJ2-7	CASSWSRGVSYEQYF	TGTGCCAGTAGTTGGTCGCGGGGGGTCTCCTACGAGCAGTACTTC
-	-	TRBV7-6	TRBJ2-7	CASSLFPQGLHEQYF	TGTGCCAGCAGCTTATTCCCCCAGGGTTTACACGAGCAGTACTTC
-	once	TRBV19	TRBJ1-5	CASSITPWGNQPQHF	TGTGCCAGTAGTATAACCCCCTGGGGCAATCAGCCCCAGCATTTT
-	-	TRBV27	TRBJ2-2	CASSPLENTGELFF	TGTGCCAGCAGCCCGCTAGAGAACACCGGGGAGCTGTTTTTT
-	-	TRBV5-8	TRBJ2-3	CASSAGTSTMDTQYF	TGTGCCAGCAGTGCCGGGACATCAACGATGGATACGCAGTATTTT
-	few	TRBV4-2	TRBJ1-6	CASSQDPENSPLHF	TGTGCCAGCAGCCAAGATCCGGAAAATTCACCCCTCCACTTT
-	-	TRBV19	TRBJ2-7	CASSMGHSYEQYF	TGTGCCAGTAGTATGGGCCACTCCTACGAGCAGTACTTC
-	-	TRBV7-7	TRBJ2-2	CASSPWVVGEIGGELFF	TGTGCCAGCAGCCCATGGGTGGTCGGAGAAATCGGCGGGGAGCTGTTTTTT
TRBD1	-	TRBV27	TRBJ2-7	CASSLDRGLSREQYF	TGTGCCAGCAGTTTGGACAGGGGCCTCTCTCGGGAGCAGTACTTC
-	-	TRBV7-2	TRBJ1-1	CASSLSPTGRESEAFF	TGTGCCAGCAGCCTTTCCCCTACAGGGCGGGAATCTGAAGCTTTCTTT
-	-	TRBV27	TRBJ2-5	CASSPGTTFRETQYF	TGTGCCAGCAGTCCGGGGACCACTTTTAGGGAGACCCAGTACTTC
TRBD1	-	TRBV23-1	TRBJ1-5	CASSPRDRNNSNQPQHF	TGCGCCAGCAGTCCCCGGGACAGAAATAATAGCAATCAGCCCCAGCATTTT
-	-	TRBV7-2	TRBJ1-2	CASSPNRVANYGYTF	TGTGCCAGCAGCCCCAACAGGGTTGCTAACTATGGCTACACCTTC
-	-	TRBV9	TRBJ2-7	CASSPHGQLSHEQYF	TGTGCCAGCAGCCCCCACGGACAGCTTAGCCACGAGCAGTACTTC
TRBD1	once	TRBV11-2	TRBJ2-2	CASSPSRAGTGSTGELFF	TGTGCCAGCAGCCCCTCCCGGGCCGGGACAGGGAGTACCGGGGAGCTGTTTTTT
TRBD1	-	TRBV11-3	TRBJ2-3	CASSGQGTDTQYF	TGTGCCAGCAGCGGACAGGGAACAGATACGCAGTATTTT
-	-	TRBV19	TRBJ1-5	CATTLGQGLNQPQHF	TGTGCCACCACCTTAGGGCAGGGCCTAAATCAGCCCCAGCATTTT
-	-	TRBV5-4	TRBJ1-1	CASSLGGRGTEAFF	TGTGCCAGCAGCCTAGGGGGGAGGGGCACTGAAGCTTTCTTT
TRBD1	-	TRBV5-1	TRBJ1-2	CASSTETGTNYGYTF	TGCGCCAGCAGCACAGAGACAGGGACTAACTATGGCTACACCTTC
-	-	TRBV7-9	TRBJ1-2	CASSPEGEGYTF	TGTGCCAGCAGCCCCGAGGGGGAGGGCTACACCTTC
TRBD1	-	TRBV7-3	TRBJ1-1	CASSLGTGEAFF	TGTGCCAGCAGCTTAGGGACAGGGGAAGCTTTCTTT
TRBD2	-	TRBV29-1	TRBJ2-1	CSVPSGGAYNEQFF	TGCAGCGTTCCAAGCGGGGGGGCCTACAATGAGCAGTTCTTC
TRBD1	-	TRBV6-6	TRBJ2-4	CASSHRTGGADIQYF	TGTGCCAGCAGTCACCGGACAGGGGGCGCAGACATTCAGTACTTC
-	-	TRBV7-2	TRBJ1-3	CASSPQDSGRNTIYF	TGTGCCAGCAGCCCGCAGGACAGTGGGAGAAACACCATATATTTT
TRBD1	-	TRBV5-4	TRBJ1-2	CASSLWTGGHYGYTF	TGTGCCAGCAGCCTATGGACAGGGGGCCACTATGGCTACACCTTC
TRBD1	-	TRBV2	TRBJ1-4	CASSSSDRATNEKLFF	TGTGCCAGCAGCTCAAGCGACAGGGCAACTAATGAAAAACTGTTTTTT
TRBD1	-	TRBV6-1	TRBJ2-7	CASSGGEGQGGYEQYF	TGTGCCAGCAGTGGAGGGGAGGGACAGGGGGGTTACGAGCAGTACTTC
TRBD2	-	TRBV19	TRBJ2-1	CASSFSGGAVNEQFF	TGTGCCAGTAGTTTTAGCGGGGGGGCGGTCAATGAGCAGTTCTTC
TRBD1	once	TRBV6-1	TRBJ2-2	CASSLWTGDTGELFF	TGTGCCAGCAGTCTCTGGACAGGGGACACCGGGGAGCTGTTTTTT
TRBD1	-	TRBV4-1	TRBJ1-2	CASSQTGNGYGYTF	TGCGCCAGCAGCCAGACAGGGAACGGCTATGGCTACACCTTC
TRBD1	-	TRBV5-4	TRBJ2-7	CASHSWAGGLYEQYF	TGTGCCAGCCATTCTTGGGCAGGGGGCCTCTACGAGCAGTACTTC
-	-	TRBV7-6	TRBJ2-3	CASSLGGPDDTQYF	TGTGCCAGCAGCTTAGGGGGACCGGATGATACGCAGTATTTT
-	-	TRBV5-6	TRBJ1-1	CASSPGIMNTEAFF	TGTGCCAGCAGCCCAGGTATAATGAACACTGAAGCTTTCTTT
TRBD1	-	TRBV7-9	TRBJ1-1	CASSLAGTGSDTEAFF	TGTGCCAGCAGCTTAGCTGGGACAGGATCGGATACTGAAGCTTTCTTT
TRBD1	-	TRBV4-1	TRBJ1-5	CASSQDWAGGVGNQPQHF	TGCGCCAGCAGCCAAGATTGGGCAGGGGGCGTGGGCAATCAGCCCCAGCATTTT
TRBD2	-	TRBV11-2	TRBJ2-3	CASSLAGSGGPLRDTQYF	TGTGCCAGCAGCTTAGCCGGTAGCGGGGGGCCCCTCAGGGATACGCAGTATTTT
TRBD2	-	TRBV7-6	TRBJ2-7	CASSLERGSSYEQYF	TGTGCCAGCAGCCTAGAGCGGGGAAGCTCCTACGAGCAGTACTTC
-	-	TRBV11-2	TRBJ2-1	CASSFRSGNEQFF	TGTGCCAGCAGCTTCAGGTCAGGCAATGAGCAGTTCTTC
TRBD1	-	TRBV6-5	TRBJ1-2	CASSLISGGFGYTF	TGTGCCAGCAGCTTGATCTCAGGGGGCTTTGGCTACACCTTC
-	-	TRBV10-3	TRBJ2-1	CAIRDLGPEQFF	TGTGCCATCAGGGACTTGGGTCCTGAGCAGTTCTTC
TRBD1	-	TRBV13	TRBJ2-7	CASSLGSGGAYEQYF	TGTGCCAGCAGCTTAGGCTCAGGGGGCGCCTACGAGCAGTACTTC
-	-	TRBV19	TRBJ1-2	CASKTGYGYTF	TGTGCCAGTAAGACCGGCTATGGCTACACCTTC
-	once	TRBV15	TRBJ1-5	CATSAGSYQPQHF	TGTGCCACCAGCGCGGGAAGCTATCAGCCCCAGCATTTT
TRBD2	-	TRBV4-1	TRBJ2-1	CASSPLGRGSSLNYNEQFF	TGCGCCAGCAGCCCTCTGGGGCGGGGGTCCTCTTTAAACTACAATGAGCAGTTCTTC
-	medium-sized	TRBV4-2	TRBJ1-2	CASSQDRGNGYTF	TGTGCCAGCAGCCAAGATAGGGGTAATGGCTACACCTTC
-	few	TRBV10-2	TRBJ1-5	CASSEGSNQPQHF	TGCGCCAGCAGTGAGGGAAGCAATCAGCCCCAGCATTTT
TRBD2	few	TRBV7-9	TRBJ2-5	CASSLEDPGLATETQYF	TGTGCCAGCAGCTTAGAAGATCCGGGACTAGCTACGGAGACCCAGTACTTC
-	-	TRBV29-1	TRBJ1-2	CSVEEGGRNYGYTF	TGCAGCGTTGAAGAGGGGGGCCGAAACTATGGCTACACCTTC
TRBD1	-	TRBV5-5	TRBJ1-2	CASSLVGTGGKYGYTF	TGTGCCAGCAGCTTGGTGGGGACAGGGGGAAAGTATGGCTACACCTTC
-	-	TRBV15	TRBJ1-5	CATSRARTEGANQPQHF	TGTGCCACCAGCAGGGCCAGGACCGAAGGGGCCAATCAGCCCCAGCATTTT
-	-	TRBV6-4	TRBJ2-3	CASSDSGEVHTQYF	TGTGCCAGCAGTGACTCAGGGGAGGTGCATACGCAGTATTTT